This T cell receptor (beta chain) derives from a study of T cells in Graves' hyperthyroidism and ophthalmopathy (dated by TCRdb to the late 2010s). Turning to the overall study: To identify distinguishing TCR V-J signatures, a discovery cohort of 95 to 100 patients was used, comprising some 45 with Graves' ophthalmopathy and around 57 with stable Graves' hyperthyroidism. The roughly 100 discovery patients were divided at random into training and test sets in a 7:3 ratio. TCR Vbeta CDR3 sequencing of some 140 peripheral blood samples (43 ophthalmopathy, some 75 hyperthyroidism and approximately 17 progressor patients) is reported in the paper. The study also compared thyroid tissue and blood T-cell repertoires from about six Graves' hyperthyroidism patients. Once sampling was done, hyperthyroidism patients were given methimazole at a starting dose of 30 mg daily, whereas ophthalmopathy patients were given high-dose intravenous methylprednisolone. Prospective prediction of ophthalmopathy was tested in an independent validation cohort consisting of roughly 19 hyperthyroidism patients and approximately 16 patients who later progressed to ophthalmopathy. Overall study results and their limits: Sample size was not statistically predetermined, and investigators were not blinded to group allocation. Ophthalmopathy was separated from stable hyperthyroidism by a 13 V-J signature model, with approximately 89% sensitivity and about 81% specificity obtained in cross-validation and 80%/75% obtained in testing. Most expanded thyroid clonotypes (frequency above 0.001) were also found in blood, which suggests that blood repertoires may mirror thyroid immune responses. During validation, the model predicted progression to ophthalmopathy a median of about 6.5 months ahead of onset, with 60% to 71% sensitivity and about 72% specificity.

TCR beta CDR3 regions were amplified from RNA transcripts. The first round of RT-PCR for the TCR CDR3 was performed with the HTBI primer set and the Qiagen OneStep RT-PCR kit. The libraries were constructed in a second round of multiplex PCR and then size-selected and purified. The libraries were sequenced on an Illumina HiSeq2000 using paired-end 100 bp reads. Turning to the authors' computational methods: SOAPnuke was used to process the raw data, removing reads that contained adapters or uncalled bases, had a mean Phred below 15, or lacked an exact match to the constant primer or identifier. COPE v1.2.5 was used to merge the high-quality paired reads, and each unique nucleotide sequence was defined as a clonotype. MiTCR v1.1 was used to align clonotypes to the IMGT TRBV, TRBD and TRBJ reference segments. Analysis was restricted to V-J combinations with a frequency above 0.0001, which covered 98% to 99.2% of repertoires. A TCS score was defined as the ratio between F50 (clonal expansion) and ExV (chaos), using BLOSUM62-based TCRdist between CDR3 peptides within each V-J. Welch's t-statistics and random forest reduced some 510 V-J features to 10 to 15, which were used in a naive Bayes classifier (R e1071). TCRdb passed the public sequencing reads through fastp at Q25 and MiXCR, retaining productive beta sequences. One record per CDR3 amino acid sequence lists the most common genes and DNA. These V and J calls rely on TCRdb rather than the paper's analysis. The sample profile shows 600,000 or so distinct CDR3 sequences; around 45% of them were found once. The ten largest clones represent about 7.9% of the sample.

A word on this clonotype: Its antigen is currently not known. There are no base qualities to consult, and no much larger clone falls within one base.

Stable Graves' hyperthyroidism was defined as the absence of progression to ophthalmopathy over 18 months of follow-up. Hyperthyroidism patients were newly diagnosed, with disease duration under 2 months, and aged 18 to 65 years. Patients with uncontrolled infections, other autoimmune diseases, pregnancy or lactation were excluded. Diagnoses relied on clinical symptoms, serum thyroxine and TRAb, thyroid ultrasound and orbital computed tomography. Trizol reagent was used to extract total RNA, and RNA quality was then checked on an Agilent 2100 Bioanalyzer. The sequenced sample was peripheral blood or thyroid tissue (not recorded which). This receptor was taken from a young woman with Graves' hyperthyroidism. Donor details come from another sample of the same person, matched by shared clones.

The nucleotides read TGCAGCGTTGAAAAGGCTAGGGGTTCCGGGGAGCTGTTTTTT. Protein translation: CSVEKARGSGELFF. The chain employs TRBV29-1 and TRBJ2-2; the D gene is possibly TRBD1, with 5 bases matching. From the cysteine up to the phenylalanine, the CDR3 has a length of 14 residues. The retained sequence is limited to the CDR3, 42 bases, with the frame set at the first base. V is reduced by 2 bases and J by 6 bases, leaving a spacing of 13 bases between them. The germline V gene supplies CDR1 SQVTM and CDR2 ANQGSEA.